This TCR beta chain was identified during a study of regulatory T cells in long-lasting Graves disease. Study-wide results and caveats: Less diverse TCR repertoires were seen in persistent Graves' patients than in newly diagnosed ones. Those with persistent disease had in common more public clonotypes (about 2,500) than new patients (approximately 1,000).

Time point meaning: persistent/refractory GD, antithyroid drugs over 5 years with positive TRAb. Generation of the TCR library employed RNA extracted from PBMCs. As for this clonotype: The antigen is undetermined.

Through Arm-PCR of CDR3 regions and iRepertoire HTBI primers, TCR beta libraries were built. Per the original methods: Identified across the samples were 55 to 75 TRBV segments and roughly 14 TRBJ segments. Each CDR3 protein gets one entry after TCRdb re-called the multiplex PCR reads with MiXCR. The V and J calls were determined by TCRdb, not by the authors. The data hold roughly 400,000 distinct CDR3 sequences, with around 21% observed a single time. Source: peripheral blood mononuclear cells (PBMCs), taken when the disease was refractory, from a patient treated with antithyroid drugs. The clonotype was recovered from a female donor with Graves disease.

CDR3 in DNA: TGCGCCAGCAGCTTGGCGGGACAGGCATTGAACACTGAAGCTTTCTTT. It specifies CASSLAGQALNTEAFF. The chain is built from TRBV5-1 and TRBJ1-1; 8 nucleotides match TRBD1. With 0 bases clipped from V and 0 bases from J, the junction kept 4 bases outside the gene matches. This CDR3 contains 16 residues. Germline V gene sequence: CDR1 SGHRS, CDR2 YFSETQ.